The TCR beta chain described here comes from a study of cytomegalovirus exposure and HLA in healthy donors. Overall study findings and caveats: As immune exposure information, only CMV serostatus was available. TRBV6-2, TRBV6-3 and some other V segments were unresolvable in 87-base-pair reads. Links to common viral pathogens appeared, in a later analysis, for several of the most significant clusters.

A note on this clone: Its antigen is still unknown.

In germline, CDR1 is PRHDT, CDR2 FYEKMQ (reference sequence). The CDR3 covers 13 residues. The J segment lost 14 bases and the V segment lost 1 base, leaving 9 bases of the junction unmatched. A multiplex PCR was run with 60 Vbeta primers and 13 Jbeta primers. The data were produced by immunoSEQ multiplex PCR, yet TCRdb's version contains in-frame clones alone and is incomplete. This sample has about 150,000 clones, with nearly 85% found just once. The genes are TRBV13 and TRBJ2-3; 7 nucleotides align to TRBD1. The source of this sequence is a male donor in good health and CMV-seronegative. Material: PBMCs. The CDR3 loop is CASSLEGAPERYF. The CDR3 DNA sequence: TGTGCCAGCAGCTTAGAGGGGGCACCCGAGCGGTATTTT.